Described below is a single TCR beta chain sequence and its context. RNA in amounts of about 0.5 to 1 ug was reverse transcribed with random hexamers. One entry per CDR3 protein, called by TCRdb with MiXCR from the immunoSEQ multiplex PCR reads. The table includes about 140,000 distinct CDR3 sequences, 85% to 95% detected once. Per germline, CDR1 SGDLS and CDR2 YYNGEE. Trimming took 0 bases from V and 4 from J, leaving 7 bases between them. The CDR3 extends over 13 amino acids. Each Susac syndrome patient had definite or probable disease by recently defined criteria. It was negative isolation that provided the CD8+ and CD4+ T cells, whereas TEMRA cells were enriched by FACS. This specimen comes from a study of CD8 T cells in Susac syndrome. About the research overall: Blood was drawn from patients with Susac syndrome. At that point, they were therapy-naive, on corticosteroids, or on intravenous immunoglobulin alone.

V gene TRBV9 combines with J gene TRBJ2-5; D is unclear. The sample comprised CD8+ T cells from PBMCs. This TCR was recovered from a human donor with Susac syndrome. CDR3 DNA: TGTGCCAGCAGCGTAGAGACATCAGAGACCCAGTACTTC. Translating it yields CASSVETSETQYF.